One T cell receptor beta chain is described in this entry. Which antigen it targets is not known. No much larger clonotype is one base removed from it; base qualities were not supplied. From cysteine to phenylalanine, the CDR3 is 15 amino acids long. Only the CDR3 DNA stays, 45 bases, in frame from base 1. Ends trimmed: V by 0 bases, J by 8 bases; bases unmatched to a gene: 6. The data were taken from a study of T-cell reconstitution after alpha-beta-depleted transplantation in children (dated by TCRdb to the mid-2010s). Notes on the research overall: Using TCR repertoire profiling, the study followed T-cell immune reconstitution in a quantitative way in children after TCRalphabeta/CD19-depleted allogeneic hematopoietic cell transplantation.

Library prep was done by PCR. TCRdb records Illumina HiSeq 2500 as the sequencer. TCR library preparation used molecular barcoding, with unique molecular identifiers applied to normalize quantification of the TCRbeta repertoire. TCRdb reanalyzed the raw reads on its own, using fastp at Q25 for trimming and MiXCR for clone calling, and kept in-frame beta chains. Identical CDR3 proteins give one entry, which carries the most common genes and DNA. For this sample the table gives nearly 400,000 distinct CDR3 sequences, of which around 21% were detected only once. In total, the top ten clones hold 3.8% of the sample.

Source: PBMCs from the stem cell graft donor, taken from the stem cell graft. The V and J genes are TRBV12-3 or TRBV12-4 and TRBJ2-1; 8 junctional bases match TRBD2. The receptor was isolated from a human donor who donated a stem cell graft to a child with acute myeloid leukemia. The CDR3 region: CASSLAASGFDEQFF. The nucleotide sequence is given as TGTGCCAGCAGTTTAGCGGCTAGCGGGTTCGATGAGCAGTTCTTC.